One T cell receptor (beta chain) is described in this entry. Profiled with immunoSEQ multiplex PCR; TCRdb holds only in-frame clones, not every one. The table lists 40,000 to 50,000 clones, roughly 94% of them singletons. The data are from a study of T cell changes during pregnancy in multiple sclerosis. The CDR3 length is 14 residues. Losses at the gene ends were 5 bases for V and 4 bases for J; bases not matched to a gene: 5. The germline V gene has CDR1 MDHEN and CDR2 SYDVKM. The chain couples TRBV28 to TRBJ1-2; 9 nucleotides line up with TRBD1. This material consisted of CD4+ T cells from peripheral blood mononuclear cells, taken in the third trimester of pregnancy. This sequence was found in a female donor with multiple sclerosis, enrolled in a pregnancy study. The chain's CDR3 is CASSGTGKGYGYTF. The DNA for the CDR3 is TGTGCCAGCAGTGGGACAGGGAAGGGCTATGGCTACACCTTC.